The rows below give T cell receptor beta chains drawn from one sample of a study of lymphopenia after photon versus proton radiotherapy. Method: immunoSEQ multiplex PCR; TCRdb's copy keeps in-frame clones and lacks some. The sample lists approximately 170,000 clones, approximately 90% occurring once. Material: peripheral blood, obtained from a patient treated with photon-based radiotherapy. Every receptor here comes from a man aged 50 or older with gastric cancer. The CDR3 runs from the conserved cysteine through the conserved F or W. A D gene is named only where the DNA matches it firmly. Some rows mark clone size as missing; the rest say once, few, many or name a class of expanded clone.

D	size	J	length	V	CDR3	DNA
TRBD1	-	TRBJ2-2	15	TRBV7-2	CASSSGTGDTGELFF	TGTGCCAGCAGCTCGGGGACAGGGGACACCGGGGAGCTGTTTTTT
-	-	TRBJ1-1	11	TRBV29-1	CSVDPKSAAFF	TGCAGCGTTGACCCCAAGTCAGCAGCTTTCTTT
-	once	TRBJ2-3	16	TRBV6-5	CASSYSPPRGSDTQYF	TGTGCCAGCAGTTACAGCCCTCCTAGGGGGTCAGATACGCAGTATTTT
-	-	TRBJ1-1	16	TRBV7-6	CASSLNPWMGATEAFF	TGTGCCAGCAGCTTAAACCCCTGGATGGGGGCAACTGAAGCTTTCTTT
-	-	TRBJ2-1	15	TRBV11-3	CASSSSRLLNGEQFF	TGTGCCAGCAGCTCGAGCAGGCTATTGAATGGAGAGCAGTTCTTC
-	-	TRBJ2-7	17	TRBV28	CASSTSFRTPRPYEQYF	TGTGCCAGCAGTACCAGTTTCCGGACTCCTAGACCCTACGAGCAGTACTTC
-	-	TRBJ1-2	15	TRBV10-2	CASSDPSFANYGYTF	TGCGCCAGCAGTGACCCCAGCTTCGCAAACTATGGCTACACCTTC
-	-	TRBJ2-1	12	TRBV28	CASSFSVNEQFF	TGTGCCAGCAGTTTTAGCGTGAATGAGCAGTTCTTC
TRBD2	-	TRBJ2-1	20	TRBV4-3	CASSQDPSRIAGGPGNEQFF	TGCGCCAGCAGCCAAGATCCCTCCCGGATAGCGGGAGGGCCAGGAAATGAGCAGTTCTTC
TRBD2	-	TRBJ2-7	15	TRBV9	CASSVRAGGTHEQYF	TGTGCCAGCAGCGTACGGGCGGGAGGGACCCACGAGCAGTACTTC
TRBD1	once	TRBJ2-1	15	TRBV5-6	CASSWGQGISNEQFF	TGTGCCAGCAGCTGGGGACAGGGTATTAGCAATGAGCAGTTCTTC
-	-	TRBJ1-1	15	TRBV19	CASTHFSGTPSGAFF	TGTGCCAGTACTCATTTCTCCGGGACCCCAAGCGGAGCTTTCTTT
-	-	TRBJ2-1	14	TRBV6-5	CASSYSKGQDEQFF	TGTGCCAGCAGTTACTCGAAGGGGCAGGATGAGCAGTTCTTC
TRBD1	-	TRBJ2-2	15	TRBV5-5	CASSPTTGHTGELFF	TGTGCCAGCAGCCCTACGACAGGGCACACCGGGGAGCTGTTTTTT
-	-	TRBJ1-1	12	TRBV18	CASSPTLGEAFF	TGTGCCAGCTCACCGACGCTGGGGGAAGCTTTCTTT
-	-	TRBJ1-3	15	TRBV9	CASSVGWTAGNTIYF	TGTGCCAGCAGCGTAGGTTGGACAGCTGGAAACACCATATATTTT
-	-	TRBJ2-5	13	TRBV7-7	CASSVGFQETQYF	TGTGCCAGCAGCGTCGGGTTTCAAGAGACCCAGTACTTC
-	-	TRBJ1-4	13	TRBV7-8	CASRPGPNEKLFF	TGTGCCAGCAGACCAGGGCCTAATGAAAAACTGTTTTTT
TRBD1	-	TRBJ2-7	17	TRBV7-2	CASSPRAGQGGNYEQYF	TGTGCCAGCAGCCCTAGGGCGGGACAGGGGGGAAATTACGAGCAGTACTTC
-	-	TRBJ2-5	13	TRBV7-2	CASTPTWGETQYF	TGTGCCAGCACCCCCACTTGGGGGGAGACCCAGTACTTC
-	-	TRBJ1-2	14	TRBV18	CASSPRGVDYGYTF	TGTGCCAGCTCACCACGGGGAGTCGACTATGGCTACACCTTC
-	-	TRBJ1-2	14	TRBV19	CASSISGASYGYTF	TGTGCCAGTAGTATCTCGGGGGCCAGCTATGGCTACACCTTC
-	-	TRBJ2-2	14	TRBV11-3	CASSPGTHTGELFF	TGTGCCAGCAGCCCAGGGACCCACACCGGGGAGCTGTTTTTT
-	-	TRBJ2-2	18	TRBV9	CASSVVEFLGANTGELFF	TGTGCCAGCAGCGTAGTGGAGTTCTTAGGGGCGAACACCGGGGAGCTGTTTTTT
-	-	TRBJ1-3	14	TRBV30	CAWSVPRAGNTIYF	TGTGCCTGGAGTGTACCGCGGGCCGGAAACACCATATATTTT
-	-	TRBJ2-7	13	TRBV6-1	CASSGHSSYEQYF	TGTGCCAGCAGTGGACATAGCTCCTACGAGCAGTACTTC
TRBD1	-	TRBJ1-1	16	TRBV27	CASSPGQGRIGTEAFF	TGTGCCAGCAGTCCCGGACAGGGGAGAATAGGCACTGAAGCTTTCTTT
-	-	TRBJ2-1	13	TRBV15	CATSRDHDNEQFF	TGTGCCACCAGCAGAGATCATGATAATGAGCAGTTCTTC
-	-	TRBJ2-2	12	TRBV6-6	CASSYGAGELFF	TGTGCCAGCAGTTACGGCGCTGGGGAGCTGTTTTTT
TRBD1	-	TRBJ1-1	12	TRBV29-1	CSVMKGTGGAFF	TGCAGCGTCATGAAAGGGACAGGGGGAGCTTTCTTT